The T cell receptor (beta chain) described here comes from a study of shared clonotypes between healthy human individuals. Overall study results and limits: It was expected that sequencing depth would affect clonotype sharing among donors.

Sequenced by immunoSEQ multiplex PCR; TCRdb stores in-frame clones only, minus some. The sample carries about 2 million clones, roughly 96% recorded once. Details on this clone: Its antigen is currently unknown.

The length of the CDR3 is 15 residues. Per the germline V gene, CDR1 is SEHNR and CDR2 is FQNEAQ (reference sequence). V was shortened by 4 bases and J by 0 bases, with 13 bases between the two germline ends. The clonotype comes from a young man in good health. Sequenced: naive CD4+ T cells sorted from blood. Subset of the sample: CD45RA+ positively selected. V is TRBV7-9 and J is TRBJ2-7; no reliable D call. The CDR3 is CASSSRMTNSYEQYF. The CDR3 nucleotides read TGTGCCAGCAGCTCAAGAATGACGAACTCCTACGAGCAGTACTTC.